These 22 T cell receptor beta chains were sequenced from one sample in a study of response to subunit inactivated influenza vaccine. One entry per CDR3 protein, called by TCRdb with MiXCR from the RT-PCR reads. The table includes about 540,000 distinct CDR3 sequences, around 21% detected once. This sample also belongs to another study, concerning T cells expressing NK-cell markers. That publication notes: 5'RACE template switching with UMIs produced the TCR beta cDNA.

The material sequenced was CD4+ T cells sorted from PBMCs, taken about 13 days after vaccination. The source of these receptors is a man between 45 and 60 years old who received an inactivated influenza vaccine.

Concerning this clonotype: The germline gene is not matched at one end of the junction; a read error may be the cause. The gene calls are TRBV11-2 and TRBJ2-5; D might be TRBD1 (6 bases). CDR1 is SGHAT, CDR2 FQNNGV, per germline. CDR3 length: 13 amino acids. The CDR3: CASSIDRQETQYF. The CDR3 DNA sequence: TGTGCCAGCAGCATAGACAGGCAAGAGACCCAGTACTTC.

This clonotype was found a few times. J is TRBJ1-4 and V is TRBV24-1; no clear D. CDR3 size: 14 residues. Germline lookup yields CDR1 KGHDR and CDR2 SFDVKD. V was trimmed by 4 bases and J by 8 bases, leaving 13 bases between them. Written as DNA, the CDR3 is TGTGCCACCAGTGAGACTGGACCTCTGGAAAAACTGTTTTTT. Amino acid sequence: CATSETGPLEKLFF.

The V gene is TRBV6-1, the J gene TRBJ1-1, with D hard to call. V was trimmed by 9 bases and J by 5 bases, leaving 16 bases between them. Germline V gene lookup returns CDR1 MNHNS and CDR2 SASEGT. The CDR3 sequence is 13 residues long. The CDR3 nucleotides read TGTGCCAGTGACCGTGGGTCTGTGACTGAAGCTTTCTTT. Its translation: CASDRGSVTEAFF.

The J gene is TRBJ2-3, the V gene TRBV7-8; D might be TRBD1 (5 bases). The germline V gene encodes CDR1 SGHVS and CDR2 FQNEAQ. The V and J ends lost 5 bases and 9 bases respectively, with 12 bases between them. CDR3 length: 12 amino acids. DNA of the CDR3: TGTGCCAGCAGCCAATGGGGCGTGACGCAGTATTTT. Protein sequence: CASSQWGVTQYF.

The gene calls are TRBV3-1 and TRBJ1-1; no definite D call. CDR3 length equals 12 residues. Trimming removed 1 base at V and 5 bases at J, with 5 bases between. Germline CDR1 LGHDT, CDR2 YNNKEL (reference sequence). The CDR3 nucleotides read TGTGCCAGCAGCCAAGTCCGAACTGAAGCTTTCTTT. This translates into CASSQVRTEAFF.

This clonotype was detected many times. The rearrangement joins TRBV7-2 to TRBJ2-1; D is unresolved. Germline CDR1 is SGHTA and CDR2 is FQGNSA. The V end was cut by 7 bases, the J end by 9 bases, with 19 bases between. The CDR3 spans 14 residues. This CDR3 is CASTPNAARIEQFF. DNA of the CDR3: TGTGCCAGCACCCCCAATGCGGCTAGGATTGAGCAGTTCTTC.

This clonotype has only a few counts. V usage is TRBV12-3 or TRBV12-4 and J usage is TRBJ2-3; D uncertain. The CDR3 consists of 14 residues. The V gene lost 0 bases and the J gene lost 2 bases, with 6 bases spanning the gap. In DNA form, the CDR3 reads TGTGCCAGCAGTTTAGCGCAGTCCACAGATACGCAGTATTTT. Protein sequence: CASSLAQSTDTQYF.

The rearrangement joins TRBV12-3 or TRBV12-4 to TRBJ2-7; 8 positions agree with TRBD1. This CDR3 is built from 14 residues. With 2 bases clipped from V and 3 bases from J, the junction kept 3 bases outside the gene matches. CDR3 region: CASSLQGALYEQYF. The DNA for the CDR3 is TGTGCCAGCAGTTTACAGGGGGCCCTCTACGAGCAGTACTTC.

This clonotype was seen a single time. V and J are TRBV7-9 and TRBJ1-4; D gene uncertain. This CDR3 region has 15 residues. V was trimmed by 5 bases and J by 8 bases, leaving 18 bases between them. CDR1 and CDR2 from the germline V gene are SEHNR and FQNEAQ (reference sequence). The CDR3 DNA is TGTGCCAGCAGCCGTTACAGCGATATAGAGGAAAAACTGTTTTTT. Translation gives CASSRYSDIEEKLFF.

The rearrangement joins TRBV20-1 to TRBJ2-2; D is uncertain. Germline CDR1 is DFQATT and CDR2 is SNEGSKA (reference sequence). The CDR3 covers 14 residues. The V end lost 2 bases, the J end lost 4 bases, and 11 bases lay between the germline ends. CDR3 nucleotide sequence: TGCAGTGCTAGAAGACCCTCGGGCACCGGGGAGCTGTTTTTT. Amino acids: CSARRPSGTGELFF.

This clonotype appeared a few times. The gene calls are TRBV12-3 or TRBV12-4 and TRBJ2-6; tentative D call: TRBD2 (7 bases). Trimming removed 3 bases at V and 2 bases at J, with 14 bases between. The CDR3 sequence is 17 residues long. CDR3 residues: CASSFLGGTTGANVLTF. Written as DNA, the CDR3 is TGTGCCAGCAGTTTTCTCGGGGGGACAACTGGGGCCAACGTCCTGACTTTC.

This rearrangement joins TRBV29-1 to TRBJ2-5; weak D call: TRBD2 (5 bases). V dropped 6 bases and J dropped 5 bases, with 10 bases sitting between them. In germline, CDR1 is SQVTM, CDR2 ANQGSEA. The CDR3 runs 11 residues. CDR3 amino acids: CSVGVMETQYF. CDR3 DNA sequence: TGCAGCGTCGGGGTGATGGAGACCCAGTACTTC. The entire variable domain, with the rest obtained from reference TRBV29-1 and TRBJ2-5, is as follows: SAVISQKPSRDICQRGTSLTIQCQVDSQVTMMFWYRQQPGQSLTLIATANQGSEATYESGFVIDKFPISRPNLTFSTLTVSNMSPEDSSIYLCSVGVMETQYFGPGTRLLVL.

CDR3: CSVYWTSGESSYNEQFF. The CDR3 DNA is TGCAGCGTTTATTGGACTAGCGGTGAGAGCTCCTACAATGAGCAGTTCTTC. The rearrangement joins TRBV29-1 to TRBJ2-1, with 10 bases identical to TRBD2. The CDR3 contains 17 residues. Per the germline V gene, CDR1 is SQVTM and CDR2 is ANQGSEA. The V and J ends lost 5 bases and 0 bases, in that order; junction bases with no gene match: 10.

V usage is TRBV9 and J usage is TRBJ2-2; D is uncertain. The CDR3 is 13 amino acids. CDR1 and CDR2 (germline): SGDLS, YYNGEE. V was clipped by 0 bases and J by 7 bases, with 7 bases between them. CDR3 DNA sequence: TGTGCCAGCAGCGTAGTAGCCTACGGGGAGCTGTTTTTT. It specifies CASSVVAYGELFF.

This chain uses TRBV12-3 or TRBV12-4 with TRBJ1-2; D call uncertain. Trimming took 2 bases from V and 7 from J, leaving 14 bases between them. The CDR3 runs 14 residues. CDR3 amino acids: CASSLLPGRGGYTF. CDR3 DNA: TGTGCCAGCAGTTTACTGCCGGGCCGAGGTGGCTACACCTTC.

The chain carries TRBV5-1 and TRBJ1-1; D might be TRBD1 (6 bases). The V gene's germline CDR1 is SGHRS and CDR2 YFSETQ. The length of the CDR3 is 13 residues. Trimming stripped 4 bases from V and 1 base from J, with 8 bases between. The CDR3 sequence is CASSVRGNTEAFF. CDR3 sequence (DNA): TGCGCCAGCAGCGTCAGGGGGAACACTGAAGCTTTCTTT.

The CDR3 sequence: CASRQTGLLETQYF. In DNA, the CDR3 is TGTGCCAGCAGACAGACAGGACTATTAGAGACCCAGTACTTC. V usage is TRBV6-2 or TRBV6-3 and J usage is TRBJ2-5; TRBD1 or TRBD2 may be the D gene (6 bases each). CDR1 is MNHEY and CDR2 is SVGEGT in the germline V gene. Trimming took off 6 bases at V and 4 bases at J, with 15 bases between the two ends. The CDR3 extends over 14 amino acids.

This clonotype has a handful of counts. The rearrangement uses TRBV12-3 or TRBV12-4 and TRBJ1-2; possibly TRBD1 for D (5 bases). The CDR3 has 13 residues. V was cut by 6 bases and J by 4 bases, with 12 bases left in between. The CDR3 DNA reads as TGTGCCAGCAGCTCGGGACGGTCCTATGGCTACACCTTC. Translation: CASSSGRSYGYTF.

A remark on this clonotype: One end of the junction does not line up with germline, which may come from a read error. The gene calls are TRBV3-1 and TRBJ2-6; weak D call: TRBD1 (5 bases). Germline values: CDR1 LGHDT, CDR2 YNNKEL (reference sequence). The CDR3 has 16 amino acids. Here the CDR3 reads CAISQGFRAGANVLTF. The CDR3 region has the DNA TGTGCCATCAGCCAAGGTTTCAGGGCTGGGGCCAACGTCCTGACTTTC.

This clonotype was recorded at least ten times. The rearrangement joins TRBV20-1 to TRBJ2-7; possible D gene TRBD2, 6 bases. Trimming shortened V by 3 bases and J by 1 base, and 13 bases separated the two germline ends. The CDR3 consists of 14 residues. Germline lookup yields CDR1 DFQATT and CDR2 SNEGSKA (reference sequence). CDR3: CSASPGGWSYEQYF. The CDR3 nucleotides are TGCAGTGCTAGCCCCGGGGGTTGGTCCTACGAGCAGTACTTC.

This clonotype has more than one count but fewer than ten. The CDR3 DNA follows: TGTGCCAGCAGTTGGGGGGGAGAAGATACGCAGTATTTT. Translation: CASSWGGEDTQYF. The chain employs TRBV28 and TRBJ2-3; TRBD2 aligns across 7 bases. Germline loops: CDR1 MDHEN, CDR2 SYDVKM. The trim removed 4 bases at V and 5 bases at J, leaving 3 bases unmatched. The CDR3 runs to 13 residues.

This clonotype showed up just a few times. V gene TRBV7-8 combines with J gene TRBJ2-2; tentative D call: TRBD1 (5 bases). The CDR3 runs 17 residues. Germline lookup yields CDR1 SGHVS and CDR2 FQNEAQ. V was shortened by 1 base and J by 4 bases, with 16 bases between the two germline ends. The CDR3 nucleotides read TGTGCCAGCAGCTTAGATTCAGTCGTAAGGGGCACCGGGGAGCTGTTTTTT. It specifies CASSLDSVVRGTGELFF.